The next 29 T cell receptor beta chains were all read from a single sample in a study of shared clonotypes between healthy human individuals. Assay: immunoSEQ multiplex PCR; the TCRdb copy retains only in-frame clones and omits some. The profile shows hundreds of thousands of clones, roughly 95% of them singletons. It was CD45RO-negative cells, positively selected for CCR7, that made up naive CD8 cells, with terminally differentiated effector memory CD45RA+ cells excluded. The material sequenced was naive CD8+ T cells sorted from blood. The receptors stem from a woman younger than 45 in good health.

The chain combines TRBV28 with TRBJ2-7; D possibly corresponds to TRBD2 (5 bases). V was shortened by 10 bases and J by 11 bases, with 21 bases between the two germline ends. This CDR3 spans 12 amino acids. Germline values: CDR1 MDHEN, CDR2 SYDVKM. This CDR3 is CATRRRAAPEYF. Written as DNA, the CDR3 is TGTGCCACCCGACGGAGAGCGGCTCCGGAGTACTTC.

The chain employs TRBV10-2 and TRBJ2-7, with TRBD2 matching 11 bases. This CDR3 is built from 15 residues. After removal of 6 bases from V and 2 bases from J, the junction contained 6 bases not matched to a gene. The germline CDR1 and CDR2 sequences are WSHSY and SAAADI. The CDR3 reads CASRGGTSGPYEQYF. The CDR3 region has the DNA TGCGCCAGCAGAGGCGGGACTAGCGGCCCCTACGAGCAGTACTTC.

The V gene is TRBV28, the J gene TRBJ2-7; TRBD1 matches 8 bases. CDR1 and CDR2 from the germline V gene are MDHEN and SYDVKM. This CDR3 is 14 amino acids long. Trimming cost V 6 bases and J 3 bases; bases outside gene matches: 7. This chain's CDR3 is CASRAGTGYYEQYF. The CDR3 DNA sequence: TGTGCCAGCAGGGCCGGGACAGGCTACTACGAGCAGTACTTC. The full variable domain, rest sourced from reference TRBV28 and TRBJ2-7, is DVKVTQSSRYLVKRTGEKVFLECVQDMDHENMFWYRQDPGLGLRLIYFSYDVKMKEKGDIPEGYSVSREKKERFSLILESASTNQTSMYLCASRAGTGYYEQYFGPGTRLTVT.

This clone came up once. The chain combines TRBV7-9 with TRBJ1-4; 9 nucleotides line up with TRBD1. V dropped 8 bases and J dropped 5; count of bases not matched to a gene: 0. Germline loops: CDR1 SEHNR, CDR2 FQNEAQ (reference sequence). The CDR3 loop spans 12 amino acids. The CDR3 is CASGTGNEKLFF. CDR3 nucleotide sequence: TGTGCCAGCGGGACAGGGAATGAAAAACTGTTTTTT.

This chain connects TRBV14 to TRBJ2-3; D may be TRBD2 (6 bases). V was shortened by 0 bases and J by 4 bases, with 23 bases between the two germline ends. Germline V CDR1 and CDR2: SGHDN, FVKESK. The CDR3 consists of 19 residues. CDR3 nucleotides: TGTGCCAGCAGCCAAGATCTCGGGGAGCCGGGACTGGTATCAGATACGCAGTATTTT. Translation gives CASSQDLGEPGLVSDTQYF.

The J gene is TRBJ2-7, the V gene TRBV14; 8 bases line up with TRBD2. CDR1 and CDR2 (germline): SGHDN, FVKESK. After removal of 0 bases from V and 7 bases from J, the junction contained 14 bases not matched to a gene. The CDR3 contains 17 residues. CDR3 loop: CASSQDTKREFSGEQYF. The CDR3 coding sequence is TGTGCCAGCAGCCAAGATACTAAGCGGGAGTTTAGTGGGGAGCAGTACTTC.

The genes are TRBV4-1 and TRBJ2-3, with D hard to call. This CDR3 has 14 residues. Deletions cut 2 bases from V and 3 bases from J, with 9 bases between. Germline V gene lookup returns CDR1 MGHRA and CDR2 YSYEKL. The CDR3: CASSQWSGTDTQYF. The CDR3 DNA reads as TGCGCCAGCAGCCAATGGTCAGGTACAGATACGCAGTATTTT.

DNA for the CDR3: TGTGCCAGTAGTATAGATGGGACTAGCGGGACCTACGAGCAGTACTTC. Translation gives CASSIDGTSGTYEQYF. V gene TRBV19 combines with J gene TRBJ2-7, with 13 nucleotides matching TRBD2. The CDR3 totals 16 residues. Per germline, CDR1 LNHDA and CDR2 SQIVND (reference sequence). Germline trimming cut 0 bases from V and 2 bases from J; bases unmatched to any gene: 1.

The chain recombines TRBV7-6 with TRBJ1-4; D call uncertain. From germline, CDR1 is SGHVS and CDR2 FNYEAQ. The V end was cut by 5 bases, the J end by 8 bases, with 9 bases between. This CDR3 comprises 12 residues. The CDR3 reads CASSKAGEKLFF. As DNA, the CDR3 is TGTGCCAGCAGCAAAGCAGGCGAAAAACTGTTTTTT.

The V and J genes are TRBV4-1 and TRBJ2-5; possible D gene TRBD1, 5 bases. The CDR3 totals 15 residues. CDR1 and CDR2 from the germline V gene are MGHRA and YSYEKL. V was cut by 0 bases and J by 1 base, with 9 bases left in between. CDR3 loop: CASSQDQGTQETQYF. The CDR3 nucleotides read TGCGCCAGCAGCCAAGATCAGGGCACCCAAGAGACCCAGTACTTC.

This rearrangement joins TRBV10-3 to TRBJ2-3; D is possibly TRBD1 or TRBD2 (6 bases each). Germline V gene lookup returns CDR1 ENHRY and CDR2 SYGVKD. The CDR3 totals 13 residues. V lost 11 bases, J lost 5 bases, and 17 bases lay in between. In nucleotides, the CDR3 is TGTGCCGCGGACTGGGGGGCCGGAGATACGCAGTATTTT. Amino acids: CAADWGAGDTQYF.

The V call is TRBV29-1, the J call TRBJ1-5; no definite D call. The CDR3 sequence is 13 residues long. V dropped 0 bases and J dropped 7 bases, with 10 bases sitting between them. In germline, CDR1 is SQVTM, CDR2 ANQGSEA. The CDR3 region has the DNA TGCAGCGTTGAAGACGGGGTAGGGCAGCCCCAGCATTTT. Its protein is CSVEDGVGQPQHF.

This sequence joins TRBV5-1 and TRBJ2-7, with 11 bases fitting TRBD2. CDR1 and CDR2 from the germline V gene are SGHRS and YFSETQ. The junction had 6 bases not matched to a gene; V was cut back by 5 bases and J by 5 bases. This CDR3 has 14 amino acids. The CDR3 bases are TGCGCCAGCAGTTGGACTAGCGGGTTAAACGAGCAGTACTTC. Its protein is CASSWTSGLNEQYF.

This chain joins TRBV2 and TRBJ2-5; TRBD2 aligns across 12 bases. The J call is in doubt because the DNA end fits TRBJ2-7 better. CDR1 is SNHLY, CDR2 FYNNEI, per germline. This CDR3 contains 14 residues. CDR3 region: CASSRLAGDYEQYF. CDR3 nucleotides: TGTGCCAGCAGTCGACTAGCGGGAGACTACGAGCAGTACTTC.

V is TRBV28 and J is TRBJ1-6; D not resolved. This CDR3 spans 14 amino acids. The germline V and J ends were trimmed by 2 bases and 5 bases, with 7 bases remaining between them. Germline V gene data show CDR1 as MDHEN and CDR2 as SYDVKM. The CDR3 sequence is CASSLTGNNSPLHF. As DNA, the CDR3 is TGTGCCAGCAGTTTAACGGGGAATAATTCACCCCTCCACTTT.

To note about this clone: Different DNA sequences within this sample yield the same CDR3. This chain joins TRBV28 and TRBJ1-1, with D tentatively TRBD1 (5 bases). The CDR3 runs 13 residues. The germline V and J ends were trimmed by 6 bases and 1 base, with 9 bases remaining between them. The V gene's germline CDR1 is MDHEN and CDR2 SYDVKM. The CDR3 DNA follows: TGTGCCAGCAGCCTGCAGGGGAACACTGAAGCTTTCTTT. This encodes CASSLQGNTEAFF.

This rearrangement joins TRBV27 to TRBJ1-1, with 7 bases lining up with TRBD1. The CDR3 is 15 residues long. Trimming removed 5 bases from V and 2 bases from J; junction bases left unmatched: 8. Germline V lookup: CDR1 MNHEY, CDR2 SMNVEV (reference sequence). The CDR3 sequence: CASSAEDRANTEAFF. CDR3 nucleotides: TGTGCCAGCAGTGCTGAAGACAGGGCCAACACTGAAGCTTTCTTT.

This clone occurred once. This rearrangement joins TRBV5-4 to TRBJ2-1; D is perhaps TRBD2 (6 bases). The CDR3 is 17 amino acids. Trimming took 2 bases from V and 0 from J, leaving 15 bases between them. Germline loops: CDR1 SGHNT, CDR2 YYREEE (reference sequence). The CDR3 DNA is TGTGCCAGCAGCTTCCGGGACTGGGGGTACTCCTACAATGAGCAGTTCTTC. It specifies CASSFRDWGYSYNEQFF.

This sequence joins TRBV13 and TRBJ2-2; possible D gene TRBD1, 5 bases. V lost 0 bases to trimming and J lost 3 bases, with 8 bases between them. This CDR3 region has 15 residues. Germline CDR1 and CDR2: PRHDT and FYEKMQ (reference sequence). For the CDR3, the DNA is TGTGCCAGCAGCTTAGGGGACACCTACACCGGGGAGCTGTTTTTT. Protein sequence: CASSLGDTYTGELFF.

This chain uses TRBV5-6 with TRBJ2-7, with 10 bases that match TRBD2. CDR1 and CDR2 (germline): SGHDT, YYEEEE. V lost 1 base to trimming and J lost 0 bases; unmatched junction nucleotides: 7. The CDR3 totals 17 residues. In DNA, the CDR3 is TGTGCCAGCAGCTTGCGAGCGGGAGGGCCCTACTCCTACGAGCAGTACTTC. This codes for CASSLRAGGPYSYEQYF.

J is TRBJ2-7 and V is TRBV9; 12 bases fit TRBD2. J was trimmed by 7 bases and V by 3 bases; bases with no gene match: 5. Per germline, CDR1 SGDLS and CDR2 YYNGEE. This CDR3 region has 14 residues. DNA for the CDR3: TGTGCCAGCAGCGGGACTAGCGGGATGGGGGAGCAGTACTTC. Translation: CASSGTSGMGEQYF.

This clone was recorded only once. The chain uses TRBV6-1 and TRBJ2-5, with D maybe TRBD1 (6 bases). There are 16 residues in the CDR3. V was cut by 1 base and J by 3 bases, with 15 bases left in between. Germline-derived CDR1 and CDR2 are MNHNS and SASEGT. CDR3 sequence: CASSEDFRTEEETQYF. The DNA for the CDR3 is TGTGCCAGCAGTGAAGATTTCCGGACAGAAGAAGAGACCCAGTACTTC.

The rearrangement links TRBV7-8 to TRBJ2-3, with D perhaps matching TRBD1 (5 bases). V lost 7 bases and J 4 bases, leaving 18 bases between the germline ends. CDR3 size: 15 residues. Germline values: CDR1 SGHVS, CDR2 FQNEAQ. As DNA, the CDR3 is TGTGCCAGCACTCAAGAAGGGGTAGTGGCAGATACGCAGTATTTT. This gives the protein CASTQEGVVADTQYF.

This chain joins TRBV28 and TRBJ2-7; D not certain. Germline CDR1 is MDHEN and CDR2 is SYDVKM. V lost 3 bases to trimming and J lost 5 bases, with 11 bases between them. The CDR3 runs to 13 residues. Written as DNA, the CDR3 is TGTGCCAGCAGTTTGTTTAATAACGACGAGCAGTACTTC. Residues: CASSLFNNDEQYF.

The chain is built from TRBV7-2 and TRBJ1-1; D is undetermined. V lost 1 base and J 4 bases, leaving 16 bases between the germline ends. CDR1 is SGHTA and CDR2 is FQGNSA in the germline V gene. The length of the CDR3 is 16 residues. The CDR3 DNA reads as TGTGCCAGCAGCTTAGAGTATCCAACCGTAATCACTGAAGCTTTCTTT. Residues: CASSLEYPTVITEAFF.

The V gene is TRBV30, the J gene TRBJ2-7; 7 bases are a match to TRBD1. J gave up 2 bases and V 2 bases, and 6 bases lay outside the gene matches. CDR1 is GTSNPN and CDR2 is SVGIG in the germline V gene (reference sequence). CDR3 length: 14 residues. In DNA form, the CDR3 reads TGTGCCTGGAGTACGACAGGGAAGCCCTACGAGCAGTACTTC. Protein product: CAWSTTGKPYEQYF. Based on the CDR3 plus reference TRBV30 and TRBJ2-7, the full variable domain is SQTIHQWPATLVQPVGSPLSLECTVEGTSNPNLYWYRQAAGRGLQLLFYSVGIGQISSEVPQNLSASRPQDRQFILSSKKLLLSDSGFYLCAWSTTGKPYEQYFGPGTRLTVT.

The chain combines TRBV7-9 with TRBJ2-2; 9 bases agree with TRBD1. V gave up 6 bases and J gave up 6 bases; unmatched junction bases: 11. The CDR3 has 16 amino acids. Per the germline V gene, CDR1 is SEHNR and CDR2 is FQNEAQ (reference sequence). The CDR3 DNA follows: TGTGCCAGCAGGTCCCGGGACAGGGCTGAGCCCGGGGAGCTGTTTTTT. It is translated as CASRSRDRAEPGELFF. The complete variable domain, with remaining parts taken from reference TRBV7-9 and TRBJ2-2, reads DTGVSQNPRHKITKRGQNVTFRCDPISEHNRLYWYRQTLGQGPEFLTYFQNEAQLEKSRLLSDRFSAERPKGSFSTLEIQRTEQGDSAMYLCASRSRDRAEPGELFFGEGSRLTVL.

This chain joins TRBV28 and TRBJ2-1; 8 nucleotides match TRBD2. Germline assignment: CDR1 MDHEN and CDR2 SYDVKM. This CDR3 spans 18 amino acids. The junction had 18 bases not matched to a gene; V was cut back by 7 bases and J by 4 bases. CDR3 bases: TGTGCCAGCACCCTAGTCCCCTATAGCGGGGAGGGTTACAATGAGCAGTTCTTC. Its protein is CASTLVPYSGEGYNEQFF.

This chain's CDR3 is CASREGLAGEHEQYF. The CDR3 region has the DNA TGTGCCAGCAGGGAGGGACTAGCGGGGGAACACGAGCAGTACTTC. The genes are TRBV2 and TRBJ2-7, with 14 bases aligning to TRBD2. The ends lost 6 bases at V and 5 bases at J; junction bases unmatched: 6. Germline-derived CDR1 and CDR2 are SNHLY and FYNNEI. The CDR3 totals 15 residues.